Listed below are T cell receptor beta chains from one sample, sequenced in a study of identical twins. TCRdb analysed the 5' RACE reads with MiXCR anew, one entry per CDR3 protein. The repertoire includes about 150,000 distinct CDR3 sequences, around 3.5% of them detected once, and around 8% sits in the top ten. The specimen was memory T cells sorted from blood. The origin of the receptors is a young man in good health. Each CDR3 is given with its conserved first and last residue. The D gene is left open where the match is weak. Size is omitted from some rows. Given values are once, few, many or a class for expanded clones.

D gene	V gene	J gene	clone size	CDR3 protein	CDR3 DNA
-	TRBV5-1	TRBJ2-4	many	CASLEQNIQYF	TGCGCCAGCTTGGAGCAAAACATTCAGTACTTC
TRBD1	TRBV20-1	TRBJ2-3	many	CSARDRAKGGDTQYF	TGCAGTGCCAGGGACAGGGCGAAGGGTGGAGATACGCAGTATTTT
-	TRBV5-6	TRBJ2-2	many	CASSHTGELFF	TGTGCCAGCAGCCACACCGGGGAGCTGTTTTTT
-	TRBV12-3/TRBV12-4	TRBJ2-1	many	CASSHSEGLYNEQFF	TGTGCCAGCAGTCACTCCGAGGGACTCTACAATGAGCAGTTCTTC
TRBD2	TRBV2	TRBJ2-1	many	CASSEGLAFEQFF	TGTGCCAGCAGTGAAGGACTAGCCTTTGAGCAGTTCTTC
-	TRBV7-9	TRBJ2-1	many	CASSSTAGRYNEQFF	TGTGCCAGCAGTTCGACAGCGGGCCGATACAATGAGCAGTTCTTC
-	TRBV9	TRBJ1-1	many	CASSVGEVMNTEAFF	TGTGCCAGCAGCGTAGGCGAAGTAATGAACACTGAAGCTTTCTTT
-	TRBV12-3/TRBV12-4	TRBJ1-1	many	CASSPDNLIVVEAFF	TGTGCCAGCAGTCCTGACAACCTGATTGTTGTGGAAGCTTTCTTT
-	TRBV10-3	TRBJ1-2	many	CAISEHLEGGFYYGYTF	TGTGCCATCAGTGAGCATCTCGAGGGGGGGTTCTACTATGGCTACACCTTC
-	TRBV5-1	TRBJ2-1	many	CASSLENEQFF	TGCGCCAGCAGCTTGGAGAATGAGCAGTTCTTC
-	TRBV27	TRBJ2-7	many	CASISGWATGEQYF	TGTGCCAGCATATCTGGCTGGGCTACGGGGGAGCAGTACTTC
-	TRBV29-1	TRBJ2-1	many	CSVGSTDQSKFF	TGCAGCGTTGGATCCACGGACCAGAGCAAGTTCTTC
-	TRBV28	TRBJ2-1	many	CASSLSPIGAAQYNEQFF	TGTGCCAGCAGTCTAAGCCCAATCGGAGCGGCCCAATACAATGAGCAGTTCTTC
TRBD2	TRBV7-8	TRBJ2-7	many	CASSPPVIAGDEQYF	TGTGCCAGCAGCCCTCCGGTAATCGCGGGGGACGAGCAGTACTTC
-	TRBV11-2	TRBJ1-1	many	CASSLDVPEAFF	TGTGCCAGCAGCTTAGATGTGCCAGAAGCTTTCTTT
-	TRBV6-1	TRBJ1-6	many	CASSLTLSSYNSPLHF	TGTGCCAGCAGTCTCACCCTCAGCTCCTATAATTCACCCCTCCACTTT
-	TRBV5-1	TRBJ2-1	many	CASSVQYNEQFF	TGCGCCAGCAGCGTGCAATACAATGAGCAGTTCTTC
-	TRBV20-1	TRBJ2-3	many	CSASLVGDTQYF	TGCAGTGCTAGTTTGGTGGGAGATACGCAGTATTTT
TRBD2	TRBV12-3/TRBV12-4	TRBJ2-7	many	CASSLSGRRGEQYF	TGTGCCAGCAGTTTAAGCGGGAGGCGTGGCGAGCAGTACTTC
-	TRBV11-2	TRBJ2-7	many	CASSLAPDLTYEQYF	TGTGCCAGCAGCTTAGCGCCGGACTTAACCTACGAGCAGTACTTC
-	TRBV6-1	TRBJ1-1	many	CASSPQLLAGNTEAFF	TGTGCCAGCAGTCCGCAGCTACTGGCAGGGAACACTGAAGCTTTCTTT
-	TRBV20-1	TRBJ2-3	-	CSFLSSTDTQYF	TGCAGCTTCTTAAGTAGCACAGATACGCAGTATTTT
TRBD1	TRBV5-1	TRBJ1-2	many	CASSLSMGQGDYGYTF	TGCGCCAGCAGCTTGTCTATGGGACAGGGAGACTATGGCTACACCTTC
-	TRBV2	TRBJ2-3	many	CASGLLPHDTQYF	TGTGCCAGCGGGCTTCTACCTCACGATACGCAGTATTTT
-	TRBV12-3/TRBV12-4	TRBJ1-6	few	CASSSRDTSSPLHF	TGTGCCAGCAGTTCCCGGGACACGAGTTCACCCCTCCACTTT
-	TRBV5-1	TRBJ2-1	many	CASSLWQFSSGNEQFF	TGCGCCAGCAGCTTGTGGCAATTTAGTTCCGGCAATGAGCAGTTCTTC
TRBD2	TRBV5-1	TRBJ2-3	many	CASSLAYRGGGEDTQYF	TGCGCCAGCAGCTTGGCCTACCGCGGGGGGGGCGAGGATACGCAGTATTTT
-	TRBV4-2	TRBJ2-2	many	CATGDANTGELFF	TGTGCCACGGGGGATGCGAACACCGGGGAGCTGTTTTTT
TRBD1	TRBV6-5	TRBJ2-4	many	CASSYGEDRAAKNIQYF	TGTGCCAGCAGTTACGGAGAGGACAGGGCGGCCAAAAACATTCAGTACTTC
TRBD1	TRBV11-1	TRBJ2-3	many	CASSSQGEGWTGSTDTQYF	TGTGCCAGCAGCTCCCAAGGCGAAGGCTGGACAGGGAGCACAGATACGCAGTATTTT
-	TRBV5-6	TRBJ1-1	many	CASSSAGIMNTEAFF	TGTGCCAGCAGCTCTGCAGGAATAATGAACACTGAAGCTTTCTTT
-	TRBV6-1	TRBJ2-4	many	CASRPPGLLKNIQYF	TGTGCCAGCAGGCCCCCAGGGCTGTTGAAAAACATTCAGTACTTC
-	TRBV12-3/TRBV12-4	TRBJ2-5	many	CASSFKGTQYF	TGTGCCAGCAGTTTTAAAGGGACCCAGTACTTC
TRBD1	TRBV6-1	TRBJ1-1	many	CASRTTGFNTEAFF	TGTGCCAGCAGAACGACAGGGTTTAACACTGAAGCTTTCTTT
-	TRBV6-1	TRBJ1-5	few	CASSEAAGRGNQPQHF	TGTGCCAGCAGTGAAGCAGCAGGCCGGGGCAATCAGCCCCAGCATTTT
TRBD2	TRBV7-9	TRBJ2-1	many	CASRPGRAGDEQFF	TGTGCCAGCAGACCTGGCCGGGCGGGAGATGAGCAGTTCTTC
TRBD1	TRBV11-1	TRBJ1-2	many	CASSPRGDRGQSNYGYTF	TGTGCCAGCAGCCCCCGGGGGGACAGGGGACAGTCTAACTATGGCTACACCTTC
-	TRBV20-1	TRBJ2-3	many	CSAGGRGGTDTQYF	TGCAGTGCCGGTGGCAGGGGGGGCACAGATACGCAGTATTTT
-	TRBV3-1	TRBJ2-6	many	CASSQAAGGSGANVLTF	TGTGCCAGCAGCCAAGCCGCCGGGGGCTCTGGGGCCAACGTCCTGACTTTC
TRBD1	TRBV6-2/TRBV6-3	TRBJ1-6	-	CASSYTGTGRRDVGSPLHF	TGTGCCAGCAGTTACACCGGGACAGGGCGCCGGGACGTGGGGTCACCCCTCCACTTT
-	TRBV15	TRBJ1-5	many	CATSKEGQPQHF	TGTGCCACCAGCAAGGAGGGTCAGCCCCAGCATTTT
-	TRBV9	TRBJ1-1	many	CASSPRGANTEAFF	TGTGCCAGCAGCCCCCGGGGCGCGAACACTGAAGCTTTCTTT
TRBD1	TRBV20-1	TRBJ1-5	many	CSAKQGGQPQHF	TGCAGTGCTAAACAGGGGGGGCAGCCCCAGCATTTT
-	TRBV7-8	TRBJ1-3	many	CASSPETGGNTIYF	TGTGCCAGCAGCCCCGAGACAGGTGGAAACACCATATATTTT
-	TRBV9	TRBJ2-1	many	CASSVGVKEQFF	TGTGCCAGCAGCGTAGGCGTCAAAGAGCAGTTCTTC
-	TRBV5-1	TRBJ2-1	many	CASSLVVGSSYNEQFF	TGCGCCAGCAGCTTGGTGGTGGGGAGCTCCTACAATGAGCAGTTCTTC
-	TRBV29-1	TRBJ1-2	many	CSATGGNYGYTF	TGCAGCGCCACGGGAGGGAACTATGGCTACACCTTC
TRBD2	TRBV10-1	TRBJ2-1	many	CASSEVTSGGSQFF	TGCGCCAGCAGTGAGGTGACTAGCGGGGGCTCGCAGTTCTTC
TRBD1	TRBV5-1	TRBJ2-7	many	CASRVEGARVGEQYF	TGCGCCAGCAGGGTAGAGGGGGCGAGGGTAGGCGAGCAGTACTTC
-	TRBV4-1	TRBJ1-4	many	CASSQEASFKLFF	TGCGCCAGCAGCCAAGAGGCCTCTTTTAAACTGTTTTTT
-	TRBV9	TRBJ1-5	many	CASSVVDGYSNQPQHF	TGTGCCAGCAGCGTAGTTGACGGTTATAGCAATCAGCCCCAGCATTTT
-	TRBV7-8	TRBJ1-3	many	CASSLRGLGNTIYF	TGTGCCAGCAGCTTACGGGGGCTGGGAAACACCATATATTTT
TRBD2	TRBV20-1	TRBJ2-5	many	CSARRLAGAARQETQYF	TGCAGTGCTAGGAGGCTAGCGGGAGCGGCCCGCCAAGAGACCCAGTACTTC
-	TRBV20-1	TRBJ1-3	many	CSATPTTGSGNTIYF	TGCAGTGCTACGCCGACAACCGGCTCTGGAAACACCATATATTTT